One sample yielded the 31 T cell receptor beta chains listed below, sequenced in a study of cytomegalovirus exposure and HLA in healthy donors. The PCR used 60 Vbeta and 13 Jbeta primers. Assay used: immunoSEQ multiplex PCR; TCRdb lists only in-frame clones, some missing. The sample includes around 200,000 clones, roughly 80% seen only once; the top ten take around 0.8%. Source material: PBMCs. The source of these receptors is a woman aged 18-30 years in good health and CMV-seronegative.

This chain connects TRBV18 to TRBJ2-6, with a weak D call TRBD1 (6 bases). The germline V gene encodes CDR1 KGHSH and CDR2 LQKENI. This CDR3 comprises 20 residues. V lost 0 bases and J lost 4, with 22 bases in between. As DNA, the CDR3 is TGTGCCAGCTCACCACCCCGCCACAGGGTAATTGTTTCAGGGGCCAACGTCCTGACTTTC. Amino acid sequence: CASSPPRHRVIVSGANVLTF.

The chain joins TRBV19 to TRBJ2-3; 8 bases line up with TRBD1. The germline V gene has CDR1 LNHDA and CDR2 SQIVND (reference sequence). The CDR3 is 16 residues long. With V trimmed by 1 base and J by 1 base, 4 bases remained unmatched. The CDR3 DNA reads as TGTGCCAGTAGTATAGGAGGGGGACAGGGCACAGATACGCAGTATTTT. Translated: CASSIGGGQGTDTQYF. The whole variable domain, remainder taken from reference TRBV19 and TRBJ2-3, is DGGITQSPKYLFRKEGQNVTLSCEQNLNHDAMYWYRQDPGQGLRLIYYSQIVNDFQKGDIAEGYSVSREKKESFPLTVTSAQKNPTAFYLCASSIGGGQGTDTQYFGPGTRLTVL.

The chain recombines TRBV7-6 with TRBJ1-1; D not certain. This CDR3 comprises 13 residues. Trimming pared 5 bases from V and 0 bases from J, leaving 7 bases between. The V gene's germline CDR1 is SGHVS and CDR2 FNYEAQ. CDR3 amino acids: CASSPGMNTEAFF. The CDR3 nucleotides read TGTGCCAGCAGCCCAGGAATGAACACTGAAGCTTTCTTT.

CDR3 protein: CASTADGLYEQYF. In DNA form, the CDR3 reads TGTGCCAGCACCGCGGACGGACTTTACGAGCAGTACTTC. This chain joins TRBV13 and TRBJ2-7; maybe TRBD2 (5 bases). V gave up 7 bases and J gave up 4 bases, with 14 bases separating them. CDR3 length: 13 residues. CDR1 and CDR2 (germline): PRHDT, FYEKMQ (reference sequence).

The V and J genes are TRBV7-3 and TRBJ2-5, with a weak D call TRBD1 (6 bases). Germline CDR1 is SGHTA and CDR2 is FQGTGA. The CDR3 is 15 amino acids. V gave up 2 bases and J gave up 0 bases, with 10 bases separating them. The CDR3 reads CASSLEGDNQETQYF. In DNA, the CDR3 is TGTGCCAGCAGCTTAGAAGGGGACAACCAAGAGACCCAGTACTTC. The full variable domain, rest sourced from reference TRBV7-3 and TRBJ2-5, is GAGVSQTPSNKVTEKGKYVELRCDPISGHTALYWYRQSLGQGPEFLIYFQGTGAADDSGLPNDRFFAVRPEGSVSTLKIQRTERGDSAVYLCASSLEGDNQETQYFGPGTRLLVL.

V gene TRBV4-2 combines with J gene TRBJ1-1, with D possibly being TRBD1 (6 bases). The length of the CDR3 is 15 residues. The V end lost 0 bases, the J end lost 5 bases, and 13 bases lay between the germline ends. CDR1 is LGHNA, CDR2 YNFKEQ, per germline. CDR3 in DNA: TGTGCCAGCAGCCAAGATCGGGGGGCGGGTACTGAAGCTTTCTTT. Its protein is CASSQDRGAGTEAFF.

The chain recombines TRBV30 with TRBJ1-3; the D gene is possibly TRBD1 (5 bases). CDR1 GTSNPN and CDR2 SVGIG come from the germline V gene (reference sequence). This CDR3 region has 16 residues. The V end was cut by 0 bases, the J end by 9 bases, with 21 bases between. The CDR3 nucleotides are TGTGCCTGGAGTGTAGGGGCCGGCAGTTCCTGGAGCACCATATATTTT. Translated: CAWSVGAGSSWSTIYF.

This chain links TRBV5-1 with TRBJ1-2; weak D call: TRBD1 (6 bases). The CDR3 covers 15 residues. The V end lost 4 bases, the J end lost 3 bases, and 16 bases lay between the germline ends. The V gene's germline CDR1 is SGHRS and CDR2 YFSETQ. CDR3 coding DNA: TGCGCCAGCAGCCCCAAGACAGGTTCCGACTATGGCTACACCTTC. It codes for CASSPKTGSDYGYTF.

DNA for the CDR3: TGTGCCAGTAGTAACCGACAGGGGCGAGGGGACGTCACCGGGGAGCTGTTTTTT. It yields the protein CASSNRQGRGDVTGELFF. The chain links TRBV19 to TRBJ2-2; 8 nucleotides match TRBD1. Germline V gives CDR1 LNHDA, CDR2 SQIVND (reference sequence). The junction had 14 bases not matched to a gene; V was cut back by 4 bases and J by 4 bases. The CDR3 is 18 amino acids.

The chain joins TRBV7-8 to TRBJ1-2; 7 nucleotides line up with TRBD1. The germline gives CDR1 SGHVS, CDR2 FQNEAQ. V was pared by 1 base and J by 6 bases, with 5 bases of the junction left unmatched. The CDR3 loop spans 14 amino acids. The CDR3 bases are TGTGCCAGCAGCTTAGAAGGGGGCTCCGATGGCTACACCTTC. Its translation: CASSLEGGSDGYTF.

The rearrangement joins TRBV2 to TRBJ1-1, with D uncertain. V was shortened by 8 bases and J by 0 bases, with 10 bases between the two germline ends. This CDR3 has 13 residues. Looked up from germline, CDR1 is SNHLY and CDR2 is FYNNEI. CDR3 DNA sequence: TGTGCCAGCCGACTAATGTTGAACACTGAAGCTTTCTTT. Protein product: CASRLMLNTEAFF.

J is TRBJ1-2 and V is TRBV6-1; D call uncertain. Trimming left V 5 bases short and J 6 bases short, with 13 bases between. Germline V gene data show CDR1 as MNHNS and CDR2 as SASEGT. The CDR3 is 13 amino acids. The CDR3: CASSHLGGHGYTF. In DNA, the CDR3 is TGTGCCAGCAGTCACCTTGGAGGTCATGGCTACACCTTC.

V usage is TRBV5-1 and J usage is TRBJ2-7; 8 positions match TRBD1. CDR3 length equals 16 residues. CDR1 SGHRS and CDR2 YFSETQ come from the germline V gene. The junction had 10 bases not matched to a gene; V was cut back by 1 base and J by 4 bases. The CDR3 DNA reads TGCGCCAGCAGCTTGAACTTTGCAGGGGGCGCATACGAGCAGTACTTC. Residues: CASSLNFAGGAYEQYF.

The chain links TRBV19 to TRBJ2-5, with 13 bases matching TRBD2. There are 16 residues in the CDR3. J gave up 4 bases and V 4 bases, and 6 bases lay outside the gene matches. Looked up from germline, CDR1 is LNHDA and CDR2 is SQIVND (reference sequence). The CDR3 nucleotides read TGTGCCAGTAGTAACCCCGGGACTAGCGGGGCAGAGACCCAGTACTTC. It translates to CASSNPGTSGAETQYF.

The chain combines TRBV28 with TRBJ1-1; no firm D call. Trimming pared 8 bases from V and 0 bases from J, leaving 7 bases between. The CDR3 has 12 amino acids. CDR1 MDHEN and CDR2 SYDVKM come from the germline V gene. The CDR3 sequence is CASHPMNTEAFF. CDR3 DNA: TGTGCCAGCCACCCTATGAACACTGAAGCTTTCTTT.

The chain combines TRBV7-9 with TRBJ2-5, with D possibly TRBD1 on 5 matching bases. The V end was cut by 6 bases, the J end by 8 bases, with 13 bases between. This CDR3 comprises 12 residues. The germline gives CDR1 SEHNR, CDR2 FQNEAQ (reference sequence). The CDR3 is CASRLWGETQYF. As DNA, the CDR3 is TGTGCCAGCAGACTTTGGGGCGAAACCCAGTACTTC.

V gene TRBV2 combines with J gene TRBJ1-2; D unresolved. This CDR3 contains 15 residues. V was shortened by 2 bases and J by 5 bases, with 15 bases between the two germline ends. CDR1 is SNHLY and CDR2 is FYNNEI in the germline V gene. The CDR3 is CASSEQPGELYGYTF. In DNA, the CDR3 is TGTGCCAGCAGTGAACAACCTGGAGAATTATATGGCTACACCTTC.

This clone occurred a few times. V gene TRBV5-6 combines with J gene TRBJ2-5; 8 bases are shared with TRBD2. Germline values: CDR1 SGHDT, CDR2 YYEEEE. The CDR3 extends over 14 amino acids. Trimming at V came to 0 bases and at J to 5 bases, leaving 3 bases not matched to a gene. CDR3 residues: CASSLAAGVETQYF. The DNA for the CDR3 is TGTGCCAGCAGCTTGGCAGCGGGGGTGGAGACCCAGTACTTC.

This rearrangement joins TRBV7-7 to TRBJ2-3; D not certain. The CDR3 has 9 residues. Germline CDR1 SSHAT, CDR2 FNYEAQ (reference sequence). V was shortened by 8 bases and J by 7 bases, with 4 bases between the two germline ends. The CDR3 here is CASPNTQYF. DNA of the CDR3: TGTGCCAGCCCTAATACGCAGTATTTT. Complete variable domain (other parts from reference TRBV7-7 and TRBJ2-3): GAGVSQSPRYKVTKRGQDVTLRCDPISSHATLYWYQQALGQGPEFLTYFNYEAQPDKSGLPSDRFSAERPEGSISTLTIQRTEQRDSAMYRCASPNTQYFGPGTRLTVL.

The genes are TRBV14 and TRBJ1-1, with 9 bases lining up with TRBD1. Germline V gives CDR1 SGHDN, CDR2 FVKESK. There are 18 residues in the CDR3. The J segment lost 3 bases and the V segment lost 4 bases, leaving 15 bases of the junction unmatched. CDR3 loop: CASSPLGGTGFTYTEAFF. The CDR3 coding sequence is TGTGCCAGCAGCCCCCTTGGGGGGACAGGGTTTACCTACACTGAAGCTTTCTTT.

The chain carries TRBV6-7 and TRBJ2-7; 7 nucleotides align to TRBD1. TRBV6-7 carries the ORF label, with uncertain function. V was pared by 11 bases and J by 1 base, with 11 bases of the junction left unmatched. The CDR3 spans 14 residues. The CDR3 sequence: CAGPRQGLSYEQYF. The CDR3 region has the DNA TGTGCCGGCCCCAGACAGGGCCTATCCTACGAGCAGTACTTC.

CDR3 region: CASSLDGGSGNTIYF. CDR3 in DNA: TGTGCCAGCAGCCTCGACGGAGGCTCTGGAAACACCATATATTTT. The chain carries TRBV5-8 and TRBJ1-3, with unresolved D. Trimming took off 4 bases at V and 0 bases at J, with 11 bases between the two ends. The CDR3 length is 15 residues. CDR1 is SGHTS and CDR2 is YDEGEE in the germline V gene.

This clone appeared a single time. The rearrangement joins TRBV30 to TRBJ1-1; no firm D call. The CDR3 covers 12 residues. Trimming cost V 4 bases and J 0 bases, with 6 bases left between them. The germline gives CDR1 GTSNPN, CDR2 SVGIG (reference sequence). For the CDR3, the DNA is TGTGCCTGGACAGACATGAACACTGAAGCTTTCTTT. The encoded protein is CAWTDMNTEAFF.

Points on this clone: The same CDR3 can be traced to other DNA sequences in this sample. V usage is TRBV18 and J usage is TRBJ2-7; 9 nucleotides align to TRBD2. Germline trimming cut 3 bases from V and 3 bases from J; bases unmatched to any gene: 3. CDR3 length equals 14 residues. Looked up from germline, CDR1 is KGHSH and CDR2 is LQKENI. CDR3 in amino acids: CASSPGLADYEQYF. CDR3 nucleotides: TGTGCCAGCTCACCGGGACTAGCCGACTACGAGCAGTACTTC.

V is TRBV5-4 and J is TRBJ2-1; TRBD2 agrees at 9 bases. Losses at the gene ends were 0 bases for V and 6 bases for J; bases not matched to a gene: 4. Looked up from germline, CDR1 is SGHNT and CDR2 is YYREEE (reference sequence). The CDR3 sequence is 15 residues long. The CDR3 spells CASSLDLAGRNEQFF. The CDR3 DNA is TGTGCCAGCAGCTTGGATCTAGCGGGACGCAATGAGCAGTTCTTC.

V is TRBV5-4 and J is TRBJ1-1; D ambiguous. There are 14 residues in the CDR3. Germline CDR1 SGHNT, CDR2 YYREEE (reference sequence). V lost 4 bases to trimming and J lost 6 bases, with 16 bases between them. The CDR3 coding sequence is TGTGCCAGCAGCGTAGATAGCCCCGGGGCTGAAGCTTTCTTT. It translates to CASSVDSPGAEAFF.

This clone was recorded once. This chain links TRBV27 with TRBJ2-3; 7 positions match TRBD1. The J segment lost 6 bases and the V segment lost 6 bases, leaving 6 bases of the junction unmatched. This CDR3 has 13 residues. Germline V gene sequence: CDR1 MNHEY, CDR2 SMNVEV (reference sequence). The CDR3 DNA sequence: TGTGCCAGCAGCAGACAGGGAGATGATACGCAGTATTTT. Its translation: CASSRQGDDTQYF.

The V and J genes are TRBV6-5 and TRBJ2-7, with 8 bases lining up with TRBD1. The J segment lost 2 bases and the V segment lost 4 bases, leaving 4 bases of the junction unmatched. Germline V gene lookup returns CDR1 MNHEY and CDR2 SVGAGI. The CDR3 extends over 14 amino acids. This CDR3 is CASSSGTGTYEQYF. The CDR3 DNA is TGTGCCAGCAGTTCCGGGACAGGTACCTACGAGCAGTACTTC.

DNA for the CDR3: TGTGCCAGCAGTTTACAAGCAGGGCGCTATGGCTACACCTTC. It is translated as CASSLQAGRYGYTF. The rearrangement links TRBV28 to TRBJ1-2, with a weak D call TRBD1 (5 bases). Germline values: CDR1 MDHEN, CDR2 SYDVKM. Trimming took 2 bases from V and 4 from J, leaving 11 bases between them. This CDR3 contains 14 residues.

This clone has a handful of counts. The rearrangement uses TRBV7-2 and TRBJ1-5; no firm D call. This CDR3 comprises 14 residues. V was pared by 4 bases and J by 2 bases, with 9 bases between. Germline lookup yields CDR1 SGHTA and CDR2 FQGNSA. This chain's CDR3 is CASSSYTGNQPQHF. CDR3 in DNA: TGTGCCAGCAGCTCCTATACGGGCAATCAGCCCCAGCATTTT.

A single count supports this clone. The V and J genes are TRBV5-6 and TRBJ2-1, with 13 bases matching TRBD2. CDR1 is SGHDT and CDR2 is YYEEEE in the germline V gene. The CDR3 extends over 15 amino acids. The ends lost 3 bases at V and 10 bases at J; junction bases unmatched: 7. The CDR3 reads CASSWGLAGTWEQFF. DNA for the CDR3: TGTGCCAGCAGCTGGGGACTAGCGGGGACCTGGGAGCAGTTCTTC.